This entry lists 26 T cell receptor beta chains sequenced from one sample in a study of T-cell memory formation after mild COVID-19. Each CDR3 protein is one row after TCRdb ran MiXCR on the 5' RACE reads. The sample has some 45,000 distinct CDR3 sequences, less than 35% seen once. Sequencing was done on a sample of PBMCs or a T cell subset sorted from them (not recorded which). The receptors were sampled from a man between 18 and 35 years old who had mild COVID-19 (a few samples of this study predate the infection). Cell type and time point are not known.

This clonotype was observed a few times. V gene TRBV10-3 combines with J gene TRBJ2-3, with TRBD1 matching over 7 bases. The CDR3 has 13 amino acids. V was pared by 8 bases and J by 2 bases, with 4 bases of the junction left unmatched. Germline CDR1 ENHRY, CDR2 SYGVKD. The CDR3 nucleotides read TGTGCCATCCAAGGGACAGACACAGATACGCAGTATTTT. This gives the protein CAIQGTDTDTQYF.

The J gene is TRBJ2-3, the V gene TRBV5-1; TRBD2 is a possible D gene (6 bases). Trimming took 4 bases from V and 6 from J, leaving 18 bases between them. The CDR3 is 15 amino acids. The germline V gene has CDR1 SGHRS and CDR2 YFSETQ. This CDR3 reads CASSLVEGGSDTQYF. In DNA form, the CDR3 reads TGCGCCAGCAGCCTCGTCGAGGGAGGTTCGGATACGCAGTATTTT. Drawing the rest from reference TRBV5-1 and TRBJ2-3, the complete variable domain is KAGVTQTPRYLIKTRGQQVTLSCSPISGHRSVSWYQQTPGQGLQFLFEYFSETQRNKGNFPGRFSGRQFSNSRSEMNVSTLELGDSALYLCASSLVEGGSDTQYFGPGTRLTVL.

Only a few counts were recorded for this clonotype. This chain uses TRBV7-9 with TRBJ2-7, with D uncertain. The CDR3 has 13 amino acids. Germline CDR1 is SEHNR and CDR2 is FQNEAQ (reference sequence). Trimming removed 6 bases at V and 3 bases at J, with 12 bases between. CDR3 residues: CASSQPGVYEQYF. CDR3 nucleotides: TGTGCCAGCAGTCAACCCGGCGTCTACGAGCAGTACTTC.

The chain carries TRBV27 and TRBJ2-1; D gene ambiguous. V was shortened by 8 bases and J by 0 bases, with 8 bases between the two germline ends. The germline gives CDR1 MNHEY, CDR2 SMNVEV (reference sequence). There are 13 residues in the CDR3. The CDR3 loop reads CASGLGSYNEQFF. In DNA, the CDR3 is TGTGCCAGCGGGTTGGGCTCCTACAATGAGCAGTTCTTC.

The chain couples TRBV12-3 or TRBV12-4 to TRBJ2-3; the D call may be TRBD1 or TRBD2 (6 bases each). Trimming pared 11 bases from V and 4 bases from J, leaving 16 bases between. The CDR3 loop spans 13 amino acids. For the CDR3, the DNA is TGTGCCGGTCACGGGGGCGGGGCAGATACGCAGTATTTT. This translates into CAGHGGGADTQYF.

This chain uses TRBV7-6 with TRBJ2-1; possibly TRBD1 or TRBD2 for D (5 bases each). Trimming stripped 3 bases from V and 0 bases from J, with 15 bases between. The CDR3 runs to 17 residues. Germline CDR1 reads SGHVS; CDR2 reads FNYEAQ. The CDR3 region has the DNA TGTGCCAGCAGCTTCGACGGGGACGGCAGCTCCTACAATGAGCAGTTCTTC. It specifies CASSFDGDGSSYNEQFF.

This chain uses TRBV15 with TRBJ2-1, with TRBD1 identical over 7 bases. The CDR3 has 12 residues. In germline, CDR1 is LNHNV, CDR2 YYDKDF (reference sequence). With 5 bases clipped from V and 7 bases from J, the junction kept 2 bases outside the gene matches. CDR3: CATSRRGNEQFF. The DNA for the CDR3 is TGTGCCACCAGCCGCAGGGGGAATGAGCAGTTCTTC.

The chain is built from TRBV20-1 and TRBJ2-5; possible D gene TRBD1, 6 bases. Germline V gene data show CDR1 as DFQATT and CDR2 as SNEGSKA (reference sequence). V was cut by 6 bases and J by 5 bases, with 16 bases left in between. This CDR3 contains 13 residues. Written as DNA, the CDR3 is TGCAGTGCGGGGGCTAGTGGGGCCGAGACCCAGTACTTC. Residues: CSAGASGAETQYF.

The CDR3 sequence: CASSLRLDDTQYF. In DNA, the CDR3 is TGTGCCAGCAGTTTGCGTCTAGACGATACGCAGTATTTT. The rearrangement uses TRBV12-3 or TRBV12-4 and TRBJ2-3; D uncertain. The CDR3 has 13 amino acids. The V end was cut by 3 bases, the J end by 6 bases, with 10 bases between.

This clonotype was recorded a few times. V usage is TRBV5-5 and J usage is TRBJ1-1; perhaps TRBD1 as D (6 bases). The CDR3 has 16 amino acids. Germline assignment: CDR1 SGHKS and CDR2 YYEKEE (reference sequence). The V gene lost 0 bases and the J gene lost 5 bases, with 17 bases spanning the gap. The CDR3: CASSLVGGRVRTEAFF. CDR3 nucleotide sequence: TGTGCCAGCAGCTTGGTGGGGGGCAGGGTTAGGACTGAAGCTTTCTTT.

This clonotype showed up just a few times. This rearrangement joins TRBV7-3 to TRBJ2-3; D is ambiguous. The CDR3 is 13 residues long. Germline V CDR1 and CDR2: SGHTA, FQGTGA. The V gene lost 4 bases and the J gene lost 3 bases, with 8 bases spanning the gap. The CDR3 region is CASSSVGTDTQYF. The CDR3 DNA follows: TGTGCCAGCAGCTCAGTTGGTACAGATACGCAGTATTTT.

The chain combines TRBV29-1 with TRBJ2-5, with 8 bases that match TRBD2. CDR1 SQVTM and CDR2 ANQGSEA come from the germline V gene. V shed 8 bases, J shed 5 bases, and the junction held 10 bases outside the gene matches. CDR3 length equals 13 residues. This CDR3 is CSSSGSNTETQYF. The CDR3 DNA reads TGCAGCTCTAGCGGGTCCAACACGGAGACCCAGTACTTC.

This clonotype turned up a few times. The chain recombines TRBV4-1 with TRBJ2-3; D remains ambiguous. The germline V gene has CDR1 MGHRA and CDR2 YSYEKL. The ends were cut back, 4 bases at V and 6 bases at J, with 11 bases in the middle. The CDR3 is made up of 13 amino acids. The CDR3 bases are TGCGCCAGCAGCCCGAGAGAGCAGGATACGCAGTATTTT. This codes for CASSPREQDTQYF.

The chain employs TRBV7-9 and TRBJ1-2, with a weak D call TRBD1 (5 bases). Germline CDR1 SEHNR, CDR2 FQNEAQ (reference sequence). Deletions cut 5 bases from V and 3 bases from J, with 19 bases between. The CDR3 extends over 16 amino acids. For the CDR3, the DNA is TGTGCCAGCAGCGGACTTAGACAGAACCTTGACTATGGCTACACCTTC. It is translated as CASSGLRQNLDYGYTF.

This clonotype was counted a few times. The genes are TRBV12-3 or TRBV12-4 and TRBJ1-5; D gene uncertain. The V end lost 5 bases, the J end lost 7 bases, and 9 bases lay between the germline ends. The CDR3 length is 12 residues. CDR3 protein: CASSPLSQPQHF. The CDR3 DNA sequence: TGTGCCAGCAGTCCTCTATCCCAGCCCCAGCATTTT.

Only a few counts were recorded for this clonotype. The chain is built from TRBV5-1 and TRBJ2-3; D is possibly TRBD2 (6 bases). The CDR3 totals 13 residues. Germline CDR1 SGHRS, CDR2 YFSETQ. The germline V and J ends were trimmed by 4 bases and 9 bases, with 15 bases remaining between them. The CDR3 spells CASSPTSSQTQYF. DNA of the CDR3: TGCGCCAGCAGCCCTACTAGCTCACAAACGCAGTATTTT.

This clonotype was counted only a few times. CDR3 region: CASSYLRGGNIQYF. The CDR3 bases are TGTGCCAGCAGTTACCTGAGGGGGGGAAACATTCAGTACTTC. The chain employs TRBV6-5 and TRBJ2-4; possible D gene TRBD2, 7 bases. This CDR3 is built from 14 residues. The germline V gene has CDR1 MNHEY and CDR2 SVGAGI. V was clipped by 2 bases and J by 6 bases, with 11 bases between them.

The J gene is TRBJ2-5, the V gene TRBV6-5; 16 positions agree with TRBD2. This CDR3 spans 16 amino acids. The germline V gene has CDR1 MNHEY and CDR2 SVGAGI. Unmatched junction bases numbered 8, after V lost 8 bases and J lost 5 bases. The CDR3 nucleotides are TGTGCCAGCTACGACGGGACTAGCGGGGGGGGTGAGACCCAGTACTTC. The encoded protein is CASYDGTSGGGETQYF.

The gene calls are TRBV7-9 and TRBJ2-7; no reliable D call. V lost 5 bases and J 4 bases, leaving 15 bases between the germline ends. In germline, CDR1 is SEHNR, CDR2 FQNEAQ (reference sequence). The length of the CDR3 is 14 residues. DNA for the CDR3: TGTGCCAGCAGCCACCTTAACAGACCTTACGAGCAGTACTTC. Its protein product is CASSHLNRPYEQYF. Using reference TRBV7-9 and TRBJ2-7 for the parts outside the CDR3, the full variable domain is DTGVSQNPRHKITKRGQNVTFRCDPISEHNRLYWYRQTLGQGPEFLTYFQNEAQLEKSRLLSDRFSAERPKGSFSTLEIQRTEQGDSAMYLCASSHLNRPYEQYFGPGTRLTVT.

The gene calls are TRBV6-5 and TRBJ2-3; D is tentatively TRBD1 or TRBD2 (5 bases each). This CDR3 is 14 amino acids long. Germline V gives CDR1 MNHEY, CDR2 SVGAGI. V shed 7 bases and J shed 0 bases, with 11 bases lying between them. DNA for the CDR3: TGTGCCAGCACCTACGGGGCTAGCACAGATACGCAGTATTTT. It translates to CASTYGASTDTQYF.

J is TRBJ1-5 and V is TRBV5-1; TRBD1 matches 9 bases. The CDR3 has 14 amino acids. Germline-derived CDR1 and CDR2 are SGHRS and YFSETQ. Trimming at V came to 4 bases and at J to 7 bases, leaving 6 bases not matched to a gene. CDR3 region: CASSRGTGGQPQHF. The CDR3 DNA reads TGCGCCAGCAGCCGAGGAACAGGGGGCCAGCCCCAGCATTTT.

The rearrangement links TRBV4-1 to TRBJ2-3; possibly TRBD1 for D (6 bases). CDR1 and CDR2 from the germline V gene are MGHRA and YSYEKL. This CDR3 comprises 14 residues. Trimming pared 6 bases from V and 4 bases from J, leaving 14 bases between. This CDR3 reads CASRQGFDSDTQYF. CDR3 nucleotide sequence: TGCGCCAGCAGACAGGGATTTGATTCAGATACGCAGTATTTT.

V usage is TRBV7-2 and J usage is TRBJ1-1; 7 positions match TRBD1. Germline CDR1 and CDR2: SGHTA and FQGNSA. This CDR3 region has 16 residues. V was clipped by 2 bases and J by 3 bases; unmatched bases: 9. The CDR3 region is CASSLYEGAPDTEAFF. As DNA, the CDR3 is TGTGCCAGCAGCTTATATGAGGGGGCGCCGGACACTGAAGCTTTCTTT.

The chain has TRBV6-5 and TRBJ2-1, with 10 bases aligning to TRBD1. V lost 5 bases, J lost 9 bases, and 1 base stayed unmatched. CDR3 size: 12 residues. Germline loops: CDR1 MNHEY, CDR2 SVGAGI. The DNA for the CDR3 is TGTGCCAGCAGTGGGGACAGGGGTGAGCAGTTCTTC. As protein: CASSGDRGEQFF.

This clonotype was picked up a small number of times. The chain recombines TRBV2 with TRBJ2-3; TRBD1 might be the D (6 bases). Trimming pared 3 bases from V and 0 bases from J, leaving 10 bases between. Germline V gene sequence: CDR1 SNHLY, CDR2 FYNNEI. The length of the CDR3 is 15 residues. The CDR3: CASSDWTASTDTQYF. The CDR3 nucleotides read TGTGCCAGCAGTGATTGGACAGCCAGCACAGATACGCAGTATTTT.

The chain employs TRBV19 and TRBJ1-1; maybe TRBD1 (6 bases). CDR3 size: 16 residues. V lost 0 bases and J 0 bases, leaving 11 bases between the germline ends. Germline CDR1 LNHDA, CDR2 SQIVND (reference sequence). CDR3 region: CASSIDSGTLNTEAFF. The CDR3 nucleotides read TGTGCCAGTAGTATAGACTCCGGGACATTGAACACTGAAGCTTTCTTT. The full variable domain, completed using reference TRBV19 and TRBJ1-1, is DGGITQSPKYLFRKEGQNVTLSCEQNLNHDAMYWYRQDPGQGLRLIYYSQIVNDFQKGDIAEGYSVSREKKESFPLTVTSAQKNPTAFYLCASSIDSGTLNTEAFFGQGTRLTVV.